The 12 T cell receptor beta chains below all came from one sample that was sequenced in a study of shared clonotypes between healthy human individuals. Here immunoSEQ multiplex PCR was the method, and the copy in TCRdb shows in-frame clones only, minus some. The table has about 1.1 million clones, roughly 74% seen once. The specimen sequenced was memory CD4+ T cells from PBMCs. Regarding subset: CD45RA-negative fraction. The receptors stem from a man between 18 and 35 years old in good health. Some clones in this sample may be carry-over from other donors' samples.

The gene calls are TRBV29-1 and TRBJ2-3, with 8 nucleotides matching TRBD1. V was pared by 5 bases and J by 4 bases, with 14 bases of the junction left unmatched. Germline V gives CDR1 SQVTM, CDR2 ANQGSEA. This CDR3 has 16 amino acids. The CDR3 DNA reads TGCAGCGTTCCCGCCCCAGGGGGCCTGTTTTCAGATACGCAGTATTTT. Translating gives CSVPAPGGLFSDTQYF.

This clone was recorded many times. This sequence joins TRBV15 and TRBJ1-1; a weak D match, TRBD1 (5 bases). V was trimmed by 5 bases and J by 1 base, leaving 8 bases between them. The CDR3 is 13 residues long. CDR1 is LNHNV, CDR2 YYDKDF, per germline (reference sequence). The CDR3 protein is CATSRDQNTEAFF. In DNA, the CDR3 is TGTGCCACCAGCCGGGACCAGAACACTGAAGCTTTCTTT.

In the case of this clone: The junction shows a germline mismatch at one end, possibly a read error. The genes are TRBV4-1 and TRBJ2-7, with D possibly TRBD2 on 5 matching bases. Germline CDR1 is MGHRA and CDR2 is YSYEKL. The CDR3 runs to 14 residues. CDR3 region: CASSQVGEAWRRSF. The CDR3 bases are TGCGCCAGCAGCCAAGTCGGAGAGGCCTGGAGGCGTTCGTTC.

The CDR3 DNA reads TGTGCCAGCTCACCAGCCGGGACCGACTATGGCTACACCTTC. Translation gives CASSPAGTDYGYTF. This chain uses TRBV18 with TRBJ1-2; the D gene is possibly TRBD1 (5 bases). With 2 bases removed from V and 3 bases from J, the gap between germline ends came to 10 bases. This CDR3 contains 14 residues. CDR1 and CDR2 from the germline V gene are KGHSH and LQKENI.

On this clone: The same CDR3 arises from other DNA sequences in this sample as well. The chain recombines TRBV20-1 with TRBJ2-7; D might be TRBD1 (6 bases). Trimming left V 3 bases short and J 5 bases short, with 8 bases between. Germline-derived CDR1 and CDR2 are DFQATT and SNEGSKA (reference sequence). CDR3 length: 11 residues. CDR3 DNA: TGCAGTGCTAGGGGGGCACACGAGCAGTACTTC. As protein: CSARGAHEQYF.

This clone was detected only once. CDR3 in amino acids: CASSDRGSATGNTIYF. As DNA, the CDR3 is TGTGCCAGCAGTGACAGGGGGTCCGCGACTGGAAACACCATATATTTT. This sequence joins TRBV25-1 and TRBJ1-3, with 7 bases identical to TRBD1. This CDR3 is built from 16 residues. J lost 2 bases, V lost 3 bases, and 7 bases had no gene match. CDR1 MGHDK and CDR2 SYGVNS come from the germline V gene.

The gene calls are TRBV21-1 and TRBJ2-5. TRBV21-1 is shown as a pseudogene. This CDR3 spans 14 amino acids. This CDR3 reads CASSDCRMVETQYF. CDR3 nucleotides: TGTGCCAGCAGCGATTGTAGGATGGTAGAGACCCAGTACTTC.

About this clone: One base away lies a much larger clone, so this may be a sequencing read error. J is TRBJ1-2 and V is TRBV11-2; D possibly corresponds to TRBD1 (5 bases). Looked up from germline, CDR1 is SGHAT and CDR2 is FQNNGV. The CDR3 loop spans 14 amino acids. The CDR3 reads CASSLGGPNYGCTF. CDR3 DNA sequence: TGTGCCAGCAGCTTAGGGGGCCCTAACTATGGCTGCACCTTC. The full variable domain, with the rest looked up from reference TRBV11-2 and TRBJ1-2, is EAGVAQSPRYKIIEKRQSVAFWCNPISGHATLYWYQQILGQGPKLLIQFQNNGVVDDSQLPKDRFSAERLKGVDSTLKIQPAKLEDSAVYLCASSLGGPNYGCTFGSGTRLTVV.

The chain is built from TRBV30 and TRBJ1-5, with D possibly being TRBD1 (5 bases). The CDR3 is made up of 13 amino acids. The germline gives CDR1 GTSNPN, CDR2 SVGIG (reference sequence). The V and J ends lost 3 bases and 1 base respectively, with 7 bases between them. CDR3 region: CAWSDRSNQPQHF. The CDR3 nucleotides read TGTGCCTGGAGCGACAGAAGCAATCAGCCCCAGCATTTT.

The chain couples TRBV7-9 to TRBJ2-7; 11 nucleotides align to TRBD2. Germline loops: CDR1 SEHNR, CDR2 FQNEAQ (reference sequence). CDR3 length equals 15 residues. J was trimmed by 4 bases and V by 1 base; bases with no gene match: 3. CDR3 sequence: CASSLDSSGRYEQYF. CDR3 nucleotides: TGTGCCAGCAGCTTAGATTCTAGCGGGAGGTACGAGCAGTACTTC.

The rearrangement uses TRBV4-1 and TRBJ2-3; tentatively, D is TRBD1 (6 bases). Germline CDR1 and CDR2: MGHRA and YSYEKL. The V end was cut by 4 bases, the J end by 6 bases, with 11 bases between. CDR3 length equals 13 residues. CDR3 nucleotides: TGCGCCAGCAGCCCACCCGACAGGGATACGCAGTATTTT. Protein sequence: CASSPPDRDTQYF.

This clone showed up just a few times. A much larger clone differs by one base, so this may be a read error. The chain couples TRBV5-6 to TRBJ1-3; no definite D call. V was clipped by 3 bases and J by 0 bases, with 4 bases between them. Germline V lookup: CDR1 SGHDT, CDR2 YYEEEE. The CDR3 covers 13 residues. CDR3 loop: CASSWYSGNTIYF. CDR3 sequence (DNA): TGTGCCAGCAGCTGGTACTCTGGAAACACCATATATTTT.